This TCR beta chain was found in a study of CXCR3-negative and CXCR3-positive naive CD8 T cells. Study context: Libraries each contributed about 1.5 +/- 0.3 million TRB reads, for roughly 130 million in total.

This CDR3 has 12 amino acids. Germline V gene lookup returns CDR1 SQVTM and CDR2 ANQGSEA. UMI labels and 5' RACE were used to prepare the TRB cDNA libraries. TCRdb re-called the 5' RACE reads and catalogs CDR3 proteins one per entry, DNA excluded. The sample's table shows approximately 53,000 distinct CDR3 sequences. The rearrangement joins TRBV29-1 to TRBJ2-7; no DNA is available, so the TRBD1 call from TCRdb remains unchecked. Sequencing was done on a sample of memory CD8+ T cells from blood. This receptor was obtained from a human donor in good health. Some clones in this sample may be carry-over from other donors' samples. CDR3 loop: CSGQTGVYEQYF.